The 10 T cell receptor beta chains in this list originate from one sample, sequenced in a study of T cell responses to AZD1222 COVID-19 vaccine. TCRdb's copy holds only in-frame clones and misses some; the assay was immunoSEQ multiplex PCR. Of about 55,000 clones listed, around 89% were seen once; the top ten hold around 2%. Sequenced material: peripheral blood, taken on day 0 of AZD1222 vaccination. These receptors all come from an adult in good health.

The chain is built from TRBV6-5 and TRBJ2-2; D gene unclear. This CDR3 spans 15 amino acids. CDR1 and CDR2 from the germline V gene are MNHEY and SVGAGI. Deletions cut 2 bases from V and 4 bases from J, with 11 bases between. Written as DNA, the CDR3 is TGTGCCAGCAGTTACCTCGGATTGGGCACCGGGGAGCTGTTTTTT. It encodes CASSYLGLGTGELFF.

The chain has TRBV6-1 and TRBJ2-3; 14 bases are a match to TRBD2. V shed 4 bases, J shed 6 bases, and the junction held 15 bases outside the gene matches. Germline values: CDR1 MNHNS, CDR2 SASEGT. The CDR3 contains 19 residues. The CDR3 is CASSARTSGRPLGVDTQYF. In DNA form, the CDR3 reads TGTGCCAGCAGTGCACGGACTAGCGGGAGGCCCCTCGGGGTGGATACGCAGTATTTT.

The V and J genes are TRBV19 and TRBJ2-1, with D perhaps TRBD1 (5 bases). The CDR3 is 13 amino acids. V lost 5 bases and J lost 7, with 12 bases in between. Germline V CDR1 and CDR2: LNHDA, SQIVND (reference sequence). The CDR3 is CASSSQTGNEQFF. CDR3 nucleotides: TGTGCCAGTAGTTCACAAACAGGAAATGAGCAGTTCTTC.

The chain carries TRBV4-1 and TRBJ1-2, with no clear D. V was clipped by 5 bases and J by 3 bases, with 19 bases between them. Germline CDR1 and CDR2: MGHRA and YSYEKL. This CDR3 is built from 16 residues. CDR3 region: CASSSRGEGRDYGYTF. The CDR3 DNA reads TGCGCCAGCAGCTCCCGAGGAGAAGGCCGGGACTATGGCTACACCTTC.

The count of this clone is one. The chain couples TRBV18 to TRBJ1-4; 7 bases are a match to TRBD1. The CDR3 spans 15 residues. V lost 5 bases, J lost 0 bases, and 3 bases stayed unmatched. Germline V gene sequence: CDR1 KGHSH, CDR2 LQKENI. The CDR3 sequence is CASSRGTATNEKLFF. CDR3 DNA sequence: TGTGCCAGCTCAAGAGGGACAGCAACTAATGAAAAACTGTTTTTT.

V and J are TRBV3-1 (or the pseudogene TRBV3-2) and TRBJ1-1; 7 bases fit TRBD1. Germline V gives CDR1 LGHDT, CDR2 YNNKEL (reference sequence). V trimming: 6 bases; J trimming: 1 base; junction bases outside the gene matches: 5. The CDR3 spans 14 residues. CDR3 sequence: CASSTRGGNTEAFF. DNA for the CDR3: TGTGCCAGCAGTACCAGGGGGGGGAACACTGAAGCTTTCTTT.

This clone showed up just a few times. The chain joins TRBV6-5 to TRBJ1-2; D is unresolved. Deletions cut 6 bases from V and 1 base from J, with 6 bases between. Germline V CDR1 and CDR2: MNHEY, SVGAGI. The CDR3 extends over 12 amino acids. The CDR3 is CASRGLNYGYTF. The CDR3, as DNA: TGTGCCAGCAGGGGCCTTAACTATGGCTACACCTTC.

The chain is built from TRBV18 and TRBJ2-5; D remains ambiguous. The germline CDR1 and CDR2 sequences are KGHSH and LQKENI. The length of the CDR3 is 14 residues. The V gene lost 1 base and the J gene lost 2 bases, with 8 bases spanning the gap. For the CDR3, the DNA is TGTGCCAGCTCACCACTTGGCGGTCAAGAGACCCAGTACTTC. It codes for CASSPLGGQETQYF.

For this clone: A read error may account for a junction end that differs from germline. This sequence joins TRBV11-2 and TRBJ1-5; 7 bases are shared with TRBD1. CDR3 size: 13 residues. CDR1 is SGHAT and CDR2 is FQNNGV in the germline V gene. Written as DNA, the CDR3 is TGTGCCAGCAGCTTAGAAGGCATGGGACAGATGTATTTT. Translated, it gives CASSLEGMGQMYF.

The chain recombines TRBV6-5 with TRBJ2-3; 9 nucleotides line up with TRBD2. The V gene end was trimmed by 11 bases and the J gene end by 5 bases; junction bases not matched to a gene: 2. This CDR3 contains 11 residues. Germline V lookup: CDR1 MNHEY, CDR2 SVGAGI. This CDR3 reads CAAGGGDTQYF. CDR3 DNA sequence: TGTGCCGCGGGAGGGGGAGATACGCAGTATTTT.